The 21 T cell receptor beta chains reported below all come from one sample, sequenced in a study of control samples from healthy donors and cancer patients. Sequencing was performed with immunoSEQ multiplex PCR; in TCRdb, only in-frame clones are kept and a portion is missing. The sample yields about 100,000 clones, roughly nine tenths seen once. The sample consisted of blood. These receptors were taken from a woman between 50 and 59 years old in good health.

This clone was recorded at least ten times. The CDR3 bases are TGTGCCAGCAGCCCCCGTGGGGGGACGTTCCTCTATGGCTACACCTTC. Protein product: CASSPRGGTFLYGYTF. The chain uses TRBV7-9 and TRBJ1-2, with D tentatively TRBD1 (5 bases). Germline V gene sequence: CDR1 SEHNR, CDR2 FQNEAQ (reference sequence). The CDR3 runs to 16 residues. Trimming shortened V by 5 bases and J by 4 bases, and 20 bases separated the two germline ends.

The chain uses TRBV19 and TRBJ1-4; perhaps TRBD1 as D (5 bases). The length of the CDR3 is 15 residues. CDR1 and CDR2 from the germline V gene are LNHDA and SQIVND (reference sequence). V was trimmed by 5 bases and J by 8 bases, leaving 18 bases between them. The CDR3 coding sequence is TGTGCCAGTAGTCCAGGGTGGGGGTTTGAGGAAAAACTGTTTTTT. Amino acids: CASSPGWGFEEKLFF.

This chain joins TRBV6-1 and TRBJ1-3; a possible D gene is TRBD1 (5 bases). Germline V lookup: CDR1 MNHNS, CDR2 SASEGT. Deletions cut 2 bases from V and 2 bases from J, with 16 bases between. The length of the CDR3 is 17 residues. The CDR3 reads CASSEFPGNFAGNTIYF. The CDR3 nucleotides read TGTGCCAGCAGTGAATTCCCAGGGAACTTCGCTGGAAACACCATATATTTT.

The V gene is TRBV14, the J gene TRBJ2-7; 8 bases align to TRBD1. Germline CDR1 is SGHDN and CDR2 is FVKESK. This CDR3 is built from 17 residues. Trimming removed 1 base from V and 5 bases from J; junction bases left unmatched: 13. CDR3 protein: CASSQGVFGTGMDEQYF. The DNA of the CDR3 is TGTGCCAGCAGCCAAGGGGTTTTTGGGACAGGAATGGACGAGCAGTACTTC.

The chain employs TRBV10-2 and TRBJ2-1, with a tentative D call TRBD2 (6 bases). The germline V gene has CDR1 WSHSY and CDR2 SAAADI. The CDR3 sequence is 11 residues long. Deletions cut 8 bases from V and 9 bases from J, with 11 bases between. CDR3 nucleotides: TGCGCCAGCGGGGCTAGCGTTGAGCAGTTCTTC. This translates into CASGASVEQFF.

The J gene is TRBJ2-5, the V gene TRBV9, with 7 bases aligning to TRBD2. This CDR3 contains 17 residues. Germline V lookup: CDR1 SGDLS, CDR2 YYNGEE. The V gene end was trimmed by 3 bases and the J gene end by 1 base; junction bases not matched to a gene: 12. The CDR3 protein is CASSGPLTTSVQETQYF. CDR3 sequence (DNA): TGTGCCAGCAGCGGCCCCCTAACAACTAGCGTCCAAGAGACCCAGTACTTC. The full variable domain, in which reference TRBV9 and TRBJ2-5 provide the parts outside the CDR3, is DSGVTQTPKHLITATGQRVTLRCSPRSGDLSVYWYQQSLDQGLQFLIQYYNGEERAKGNILERFSAQQFPDLHSELNLSSLELGDSALYFCASSGPLTTSVQETQYFGPGTRLLVL.

The chain links TRBV30 to TRBJ1-6; a weak D match, TRBD1 (6 bases). The CDR3 has 15 amino acids. In germline, CDR1 is GTSNPN, CDR2 SVGIG (reference sequence). V was pared by 2 bases and J by 7 bases, with 15 bases between. The CDR3 DNA is TGTGCCTGGAGTATTCGGACAGCCTGGAATTCACCCCTCCACTTT. Amino acids: CAWSIRTAWNSPLHF.

Here the CDR3 reads CASSLGQGENSPLHF. The CDR3 DNA follows: TGTGCCAGCAGCTTAGGACAGGGGGAGAATTCACCCCTCCACTTT. The rearrangement joins TRBV11-2 to TRBJ1-6; 9 bases map to TRBD1. Germline lookup yields CDR1 SGHAT and CDR2 FQNNGV. V gave up 1 base and J gave up 7 bases; unmatched junction bases: 2. The CDR3 has 15 amino acids. Variable domain in full (rest from reference TRBV11-2 and TRBJ1-6): EAGVAQSPRYKIIEKRQSVAFWCNPISGHATLYWYQQILGQGPKLLIQFQNNGVVDDSQLPKDRFSAERLKGVDSTLKIQPAKLEDSAVYLCASSLGQGENSPLHFGNGTRLTVT.

The rearrangement joins TRBV15 to TRBJ2-7; D may be TRBD1 or TRBD2 (5 bases each). Germline loops: CDR1 LNHNV, CDR2 YYDKDF (reference sequence). This CDR3 comprises 15 residues. V was clipped by 0 bases and J by 3 bases, with 12 bases between them. The CDR3 spells CATSRDRGPFYEQYV. DNA of the CDR3: TGTGCCACCAGCAGAGATCGGGGACCTTTCTACGAGCAGTACGTC.

The chain is built from TRBV5-6 and TRBJ1-1, with D possibly being TRBD1 (5 bases). V gave up 0 bases and J gave up 3 bases, with 9 bases separating them. The CDR3 spans 14 residues. Germline loops: CDR1 SGHDT, CDR2 YYEEEE. CDR3 coding DNA: TGTGCCAGCAGCTTGGGGGCGGGGGACACTGAAGCTTTCTTT. Translating it yields CASSLGAGDTEAFF.

The chain recombines TRBV5-1 with TRBJ2-7; 11 bases fit TRBD1. CDR3 size: 13 residues. V gave up 4 bases and J gave up 6 bases; unmatched junction bases: 3. The V gene's germline CDR1 is SGHRS and CDR2 YFSETQ. Here the CDR3 reads CASSPGQGGEQYV. In nucleotides, the CDR3 is TGCGCCAGCAGCCCGGGACAGGGGGGCGAGCAGTACGTC.

The genes are TRBV24-1 and TRBJ1-2; the D gene is possibly TRBD1 (5 bases). The germline V and J ends were trimmed by 2 bases and 4 bases, with 13 bases remaining between them. Germline V lookup: CDR1 KGHDR, CDR2 SFDVKD. The CDR3 sequence is 15 residues long. Here the CDR3 reads CATSDSGRDGYGYTF. The CDR3 coding sequence is TGTGCCACCAGTGATTCAGGCAGGGATGGCTATGGCTACACCTTC.

V gene TRBV5-1 combines with J gene TRBJ1-2; possible D gene TRBD1, 6 bases. The CDR3 covers 18 residues. Germline V gene lookup returns CDR1 SGHRS and CDR2 YFSETQ. V gave up 4 bases and J gave up 4 bases, with 26 bases separating them. The CDR3 loop is CASSPRRTTGFGGYGYTF. The DNA for the CDR3 is TGCGCCAGCAGCCCACGACGAACTACAGGGTTCGGCGGCTATGGCTACACCTTC.

V gene TRBV9 combines with J gene TRBJ1-4, with 9 bases aligning to TRBD1. Trimming cost V 1 base and J 8 bases; bases outside gene matches: 6. This CDR3 spans 15 amino acids. CDR1 is SGDLS, CDR2 YYNGEE, per germline. The CDR3 DNA sequence: TGTGCCAGCAGCGTACAGGACAGGGGAGGGGAAAAACTGTTTTTT. It yields the protein CASSVQDRGGEKLFF.

The V and J genes are TRBV6-2 or TRBV6-3 and TRBJ2-5; maybe TRBD2 (6 bases). V was pared by 2 bases and J by 4 bases, with 8 bases between. In germline, CDR1 is MNHEY, CDR2 SVGEGT. This CDR3 contains 13 residues. CDR3 region: CASSYREVETQYF. The CDR3 DNA is TGTGCCAGCAGTTACAGGGAGGTAGAGACCCAGTACTTC.

The rearrangement links TRBV6-6 to TRBJ2-3; D remains unclear. Trimming stripped 7 bases from V and 4 bases from J, with 9 bases between. CDR3 length equals 12 residues. CDR1 and CDR2 (germline): MNHNY, SVGAGI (reference sequence). For the CDR3, the DNA is TGTGCCAGCACCTTCGGGCCAGATACGCAGTATTTT. This codes for CASTFGPDTQYF.

The CDR3 DNA sequence: TGTGCCAGCAGCTTAGTTGGTTCACCCCTCCACTTT. Its protein product is CASSLVGSPLHF. The V call is TRBV7-9, the J call TRBJ1-6; D remains unclear. V lost 1 base and J lost 9, with 4 bases in between. The CDR3 is made up of 12 amino acids. Germline lookup yields CDR1 SEHNR and CDR2 FQNEAQ (reference sequence). Filled out from reference TRBV7-9 and TRBJ1-6, the complete variable domain reads DTGVSQNPRHKITKRGQNVTFRCDPISEHNRLYWYRQTLGQGPEFLTYFQNEAQLEKSRLLSDRFSAERPKGSFSTLEIQRTEQGDSAMYLCASSLVGSPLHFGNGTRLTVT.

A single count supports this clone. The V and J genes are TRBV6-4 and TRBJ2-3; a possible D gene is TRBD1 (8 bases). V was cut by 4 bases and J by 1 base, with 15 bases left in between. Germline CDR1 and CDR2: MRHNA and SNTAGT. The CDR3 contains 16 residues. The DNA for the CDR3 is TGTGCCAGCAGTGCTTCGGGGGGACAGGGCACAGATACGCAGTATTTT. Translation: CASSASGGQGTDTQYF.

The rearrangement links TRBV15 to TRBJ2-1; unclear D gene. The V and J ends lost 3 bases and 4 bases respectively, with 10 bases between them. The CDR3 is 14 amino acids. The germline V gene has CDR1 LNHNV and CDR2 YYDKDF (reference sequence). CDR3 DNA: TGTGCCACCAGCAGGACTGGACGGTACAATGAGCAGTTCTTC. Protein: CATSRTGRYNEQFF.

V is TRBV7-9 and J is TRBJ2-1; 9 nucleotides align to TRBD2. The CDR3 has 16 amino acids. Germline lookup yields CDR1 SEHNR and CDR2 FQNEAQ (reference sequence). V was clipped by 5 bases and J by 12 bases; unmatched bases: 17. The CDR3 DNA sequence: TGTGCCAGCAGCCCCCCAGGAGCGGGAGGTGGAATGGGGCAGTTCTTC. It is translated as CASSPPGAGGGMGQFF. Combining the CDR3 with reference TRBV7-9 and TRBJ2-1 gives the whole variable domain DTGVSQNPRHKITKRGQNVTFRCDPISEHNRLYWYRQTLGQGPEFLTYFQNEAQLEKSRLLSDRFSAERPKGSFSTLEIQRTEQGDSAMYLCASSPPGAGGGMGQFFGPGTRLTVL.

The rearrangement links TRBV27 to TRBJ1-1, with D hard to call. There are 14 residues in the CDR3. Germline V gives CDR1 MNHEY, CDR2 SMNVEV (reference sequence). V gave up 2 bases and J gave up 3 bases, with 10 bases separating them. The CDR3 is CASSLGDLYTEAFF. The CDR3 bases are TGTGCCAGCAGTTTAGGGGATCTTTACACTGAAGCTTTCTTT.